Listed below are T cell receptor beta chains from one sample, sequenced in a study of T-cell reconstitution after alpha-beta-depleted transplantation in children. TCRdb called the PCR reads again in MiXCR, with one record for every CDR3 protein. The sample shows about 980,000 distinct CDR3 sequences, less than 30% of them seen only once. The source material was PBMCs, mostly from graft donor cells, sampled 360 days after TCRalphabeta/CD19-depleted stem cell transplant. These TCRs come from a boy in the first two years of life who had a stem cell transplant for SCID, so the T cells may come from the graft donor. Both conserved end residues are part of each CDR3. The D gene is left open where the match is weak. Clone size, where shown, is once, few, many, or a class for clones that have expanded.

V gene	D gene	clone size	J gene	CDR3 DNA	CDR3 protein
TRBV5-1	TRBD2	many	TRBJ2-1	TGCGCCAGCAGCTTGGGACTAGCCTCCTACAATGAGCAGTTCTTC	CASSLGLASYNEQFF
TRBV20-1	-	few	TRBJ1-1	TGCAGTGCCCGGACGGTGAACACTGAAGCTTTCTTT	CSARTVNTEAFF
TRBV18	TRBD1	few	TRBJ2-3	TGTGCCAGCTCACAGGACAGGGGCAGGACAGATACGCAGTATTTT	CASSQDRGRTDTQYF
TRBV7-2	TRBD2	few	TRBJ2-1	TGTGCCAGCACCAGTAGCGGGGGGTTTAATGAGCAGTTCTTC	CASTSSGGFNEQFF
TRBV5-1	-	many	TRBJ1-1	TGCGCCAGCAGCTTGGTCGGGAGGAACACTGAAGCTTTCTTT	CASSLVGRNTEAFF
TRBV10-3	-	-	TRBJ2-2	TGTGCCATCAGTGAGTCACCGGATTACACCGGGGAGCTGTTTTTT	CAISESPDYTGELFF
TRBV3-1	-	once	TRBJ2-7	TGTGCCAGCAGCCAACTAGGGGCCGCCTACGAGCAGTACTTC	CASSQLGAAYEQYF
TRBV9	-	-	TRBJ2-7	TGTGCCAGCAGCGTCCGGGACAACGGCTACGAGCAGTACTTC	CASSVRDNGYEQYF
TRBV20-1	TRBD1	few	TRBJ2-1	TGCAGTGCTAAATGGGACAGGGATAGGTACAATGAGCAGTTCTTC	CSAKWDRDRYNEQFF
TRBV7-3	-	few	TRBJ1-2	TGTGCCAGCAGCGAGCGGGACGGTAACTATGGCTACACCTTC	CASSERDGNYGYTF
TRBV20-1	-	-	TRBJ2-6	TGCAGTGCTAGAGATATCTCTGGGGCCAACGTCCTGACTTTC	CSARDISGANVLTF
TRBV4-2	-	few	TRBJ2-2	TGTGCCAGCAGCCAAGGAGGGACCTATCCTTCGAACACCGGGGAGCTGTTTTTT	CASSQGGTYPSNTGELFF
TRBV12-3/TRBV12-4	-	-	TRBJ2-2	TGTGCCAGCAGTCCCCAGCCCCTGACCGGGGAGCTGTTTTTT	CASSPQPLTGELFF
TRBV12-3/TRBV12-4	TRBD2	-	TRBJ2-1	TGTGCCAGCAGTTTAAGTCTAGCGGGCAATGAGCAGTTCTTC	CASSLSLAGNEQFF
TRBV4-3	-	-	TRBJ2-2	TGCGCCAGCAGCCACCACAGGGGTCGGGACTTAAGAACCGGGGAGCTGTTTTTT	CASSHHRGRDLRTGELFF
TRBV4-1	TRBD1	-	TRBJ2-1	TGCGCCAGCAGCTCAAGACAGGGACAGCTTTACAATGAGCAGTTCTTC	CASSSRQGQLYNEQFF
TRBV4-3	-	few	TRBJ2-5	TGCGCCAGCAGCCAATTAGGGGCCTCAGAGACCCAGTACTTC	CASSQLGASETQYF
TRBV5-1	-	-	TRBJ2-1	TGCGCCAGCAGCTTTGGTGGGATGAATGAGCAGTTCTTC	CASSFGGMNEQFF
TRBV12-3/TRBV12-4	-	few	TRBJ2-7	TGTGCCAGCAGTTTAAGTGGTAGCTCCACCTACGAGCAGTACTTC	CASSLSGSSTYEQYF
TRBV20-1	-	few	TRBJ2-7	TGCAGTGCTACCACGGCCGTCTACGAGCAGTACTTC	CSATTAVYEQYF
TRBV5-1	TRBD2	-	TRBJ2-1	TGCGCCAGCAGCTTGGGATCTAGCGGGGGGTTGTACAATGAGCAGTTCTTC	CASSLGSSGGLYNEQFF
TRBV2	TRBD1	-	TRBJ2-7	TGTGCCAGCAGCCTTTCCAAGGGACAGGGGGGCTATTTGCCCTACGAGCAGTACTTC	CASSLSKGQGGYLPYEQYF
TRBV5-1	-	few	TRBJ1-5	TGCGCCAGCAGGATTAACACACAGGGTAATCAGCCCCAGCATTTT	CASRINTQGNQPQHF
TRBV12-3/TRBV12-4	TRBD2	-	TRBJ2-1	TGTGCCAGCAGTTTAGCGCGGCTAGCGGGGTCCCCGGATGAGCAGTTCTTC	CASSLARLAGSPDEQFF
TRBV6-5	-	many	TRBJ2-6	TGTGCCAGCAGTTACTCTTATTCTGGGGCCAACGTCCTGACTTTC	CASSYSYSGANVLTF
TRBV18	-	-	TRBJ2-1	TGTGCCAGCTCAAGGGAATCTAGCTCCTACAATGAGCAGTTCTTC	CASSRESSSYNEQFF
TRBV6-2/TRBV6-3	-	-	TRBJ2-1	TGTGCCAGCAGAGGGGTCGTCAATGAGCAGTTCTTC	CASRGVVNEQFF
TRBV7-8	-	-	TRBJ2-4	TGTGCCAGCAGCTTAGTAGGGGGATTAGCCAAAAACATTCAGTACTTC	CASSLVGGLAKNIQYF
TRBV2	TRBD1	-	TRBJ2-3	TGTGCCAGAGGGGGACAGGGGGCGCTCACAGATACGCAGTATTTT	CARGGQGALTDTQYF
TRBV9	-	many	TRBJ1-1	TGTGCCAGCAGCTTAGGGGACTGGGGAACTGAAGCTTTCTTT	CASSLGDWGTEAFF
TRBV12-3/TRBV12-4	TRBD1	-	TRBJ1-1	TGTGCCAGCAGCCACGACAGGGCACGCGCTTTCTTT	CASSHDRARAFF
TRBV7-2	-	few	TRBJ2-3	TGTGCCAGCAGCCCAGAAAATTTTGGTTTGGATACGCAGTATTTT	CASSPENFGLDTQYF
TRBV5-1	TRBD2	-	TRBJ2-5	TGCGCCAGCAGCTTCGCGGGGAGGGAAGAGACCCAGTACTTC	CASSFAGREETQYF
TRBV15	TRBD1	-	TRBJ2-3	TGTGCCACCAGCAGAGTGGCGGGACAGGGTTTTGCAGATACGCAGTATTTT	CATSRVAGQGFADTQYF
TRBV28	TRBD1	-	TRBJ2-2	TGTGCCAGCAGCCAGGACAGGGTAGCCGGGGAGCTGTTTTTT	CASSQDRVAGELFF
TRBV12-3/TRBV12-4	TRBD1	-	TRBJ2-7	TGTGCCAGCGCGCCGACAGGGACCCACTCCTACGAGCAGTACTTC	CASAPTGTHSYEQYF
TRBV15	TRBD2	many	TRBJ2-1	TGTGCCACCAGCAGGGGGGAGGGGATCCCAGGGCAGTTCTTC	CATSRGEGIPGQFF
TRBV7-2	TRBD1	few	TRBJ2-1	TGTGCCAGCACCCCCGGGACAGGGCCCTACAATGAGCAGTTCTTC	CASTPGTGPYNEQFF
TRBV29-1	-	few	TRBJ1-1	TGCAGCGTTGGGGACATTGGGAACACTGAAGCTTTCTTT	CSVGDIGNTEAFF
TRBV3-1	-	few	TRBJ2-3	TGTGCCAGCAGCCAAGATATAGCCGCCCCTAGCACAGATACGCAGTATTTT	CASSQDIAAPSTDTQYF
TRBV12-3/TRBV12-4	TRBD1	-	TRBJ1-1	TGTGCCAGCAGTTTGGACAGGTCAAACACTGAAGCTTTCTTT	CASSLDRSNTEAFF
TRBV7-2	-	few	TRBJ2-3	TGTGCCAGCAGCTCCCTGCCGGGATTAAGGGGCGGTACGCAGTATTTT	CASSSLPGLRGGTQYF
TRBV6-1	-	few	TRBJ2-6	TGTGCCAGCAGTGTAAACAGGGTCGCTGGGGCCAACGTCCTGACTTTC	CASSVNRVAGANVLTF
TRBV5-6	-	-	TRBJ1-1	TGTGCCAGCAGCCCCACTGATGGGTGGATGGAGGCTTTCTTT	CASSPTDGWMEAFF
TRBV12-3/TRBV12-4	-	-	TRBJ2-1	TGTGCCAGCAGTACGGATACAGGGATCAATGAGCAGTTCTTC	CASSTDTGINEQFF
TRBV11-2	-	few	TRBJ1-1	TGTGCCAGCAGCTCATACAAACTACAGGGAGGTCAGGCTGAAGCTTTCTTT	CASSSYKLQGGQAEAFF
TRBV6-5	-	few	TRBJ1-5	TGTGCCAGCAGTTACTCGAGAGGGCAGCCCCAGCATTTT	CASSYSRGQPQHF
TRBV7-3	-	few	TRBJ1-1	TGTGCCAGCAGCTGGCCCACAGGGAACACTGAAGCTTTCTTT	CASSWPTGNTEAFF
TRBV5-1	-	-	TRBJ2-3	TGCGCCAGCAGCTCACACGGTCCGGATACGCAGTATTTT	CASSSHGPDTQYF
TRBV5-1	-	-	TRBJ2-3	TGCGCCAGCAGCTTGGATTATTTAAGCATAGATACGCAGTATTTT	CASSLDYLSIDTQYF
TRBV4-3	-	-	TRBJ1-1	TGCGCCAGCAGCCAAGAAATAGGGGTGAGGGCTGAAGCTTTCTTT	CASSQEIGVRAEAFF
TRBV7-3	-	few	TRBJ2-3	TGTGCCAGCAGCTTAAGTTCGGGCATAACTACGCAGTATTTT	CASSLSSGITTQYF